This T cell receptor (beta chain) was sequenced during a study of post-analysis software for immune sequencing data. Study observations and caveats: With TRBV5-6, TRBV5-1 and TRBV20-1 included, five TRBV segments were more frequent in patients than in controls.

The germline gives CDR1 SGHVS, CDR2 FQNEAQ. The CDR3 extends over 13 amino acids. Trimming cost V 6 bases and J 5 bases, with 11 bases left between them. cDNA libraries for TCR beta contained unique molecular identifiers. TCRdb independently ran MiXCR on the PCR reads; one entry per CDR3 protein. The sample lists roughly 400,000 distinct CDR3 sequences; approximately 39% were seen once. On this clonotype: Its antigen is still unknown.

The sequence was obtained from a girl aged 2 to 9 with multiple sclerosis. The chain recombines TRBV7-8 with TRBJ2-4; D unclear. The sample comprised blood. As DNA, the CDR3 is TGTGCCAGCAGAAAATCTGGGGAAAACATTCAGTACTTC. Protein sequence: CASRKSGENIQYF.